The T cell receptor beta chain described here comes from a study of cytomegalovirus exposure and HLA in healthy donors. The PCR employed 60 Vbeta primers together with 13 Jbeta primers. Here immunoSEQ multiplex PCR was the method, and the copy in TCRdb shows in-frame clones only, minus some. This table has some 61,000 clones, 80% to 90% appearing once. Details on this clone: Its antigen is unidentified.

Study-wide results and limits: Follow-up analysis later connected one missense variant in DCLRE1C with trimming of TCR beta V- and J-genes.

Germline V lookup: CDR1 GTSNPN, CDR2 SVGIG (reference sequence). The CDR3 totals 14 residues. With V trimmed by 3 bases and J by 6 bases, 7 bases remained unmatched. The receptor was derived from a human donor in good health. V gene TRBV30 combines with J gene TRBJ1-4, with 7 bases lining up with TRBD1. The material sequenced was PBMCs. The CDR3 sequence is CAWRGTEFDEKLFF. The DNA for the CDR3 is TGTGCCTGGAGGGGGACAGAATTCGATGAAAAACTGTTTTTT.